This T cell receptor (beta chain) is from a study of cytomegalovirus exposure and HLA in healthy donors. Study-level findings and limits: Per published accounts, TCR beta sequences correctly predicted the HLA-A and HLA-B alleles of most subjects. TRBV6-2, TRBV6-3 and some other V segments were excluded as indistinguishable. Under in vitro conditions, three CMV-associated chains were confirmed as specific for CMV antigens. Several top significant clusters appeared, in a later analysis, to be linked to common viral pathogens.

Germline V lookup: CDR1 LGHNT, CDR2 FRNRAP. CDR3 size: 16 residues. With V trimmed by 6 bases and J by 4 bases, 8 bases remained unmatched. In regard to this clone: What it binds is unknown.

The PCR employed 60 Vbeta primers together with 13 Jbeta primers. TCRdb keeps only in-frame clones here, not all; method: immunoSEQ multiplex PCR. The table includes around 84,000 clones, roughly four fifths detected once. The TCR originated in a human donor in good health. J is TRBJ2-1 and V is TRBV12-5; 11 bases map to TRBD2. The sample was PBMCs. This CDR3 reads CASGSDSGGAYNEQFF. The CDR3 region has the DNA TGTGCTAGTGGATCCGATAGCGGGGGGGCGTACAATGAGCAGTTCTTC.